The present T cell receptor (beta chain) was sequenced within a study of post-analysis software for immune sequencing data. Study details: As for disease course, relapsing-remitting, secondary progressive and progressive-relapsing multiple sclerosis were all included.

The CDR3 totals 12 residues. Germline trimming cut 7 bases from V and 6 bases from J; bases unmatched to any gene: 7. Germline V gene sequence: CDR1 SQVTM, CDR2 ANQGSEA. Unique molecular identifiers were built into the TCR beta cDNA libraries. TCRdb reanalysed the PCR reads using MiXCR and keeps one entry per CDR3 protein. The data show hundreds of thousands of distinct CDR3 sequences, roughly 45% seen once. A note on this clonotype: Its antigen is unknown.

General observations from the study: Patients used four to six TRBV segments, including TRBV5-6, TRBV5-1 and TRBV20-1, more often than controls.

Sequences were obtained from blood. The rearrangement links TRBV29-1 to TRBJ2-7, with 9 nucleotides matching TRBD1. The sequence came from a girl between 5 and 17 years old with multiple sclerosis. This chain's CDR3 is CSGRDRAAEQYF. DNA of the CDR3: TGCAGCGGCCGGGACAGGGCCGCCGAGCAGTACTTC.